Presented here are 31 T cell receptor beta chains from one specimen sequenced in a study of T cells after posttransplantation cyclophosphamide. The table came from immunoSEQ multiplex PCR; TCRdb's copy has only in-frame clones and leaves some out. The sample has about 6,700 clones, none seen only once. Cyclophosphamide on days +3 and +4 followed busulfan-fludarabine conditioning and a marrow graft. This specimen consisted of PBMCs, obtained after an allogeneic stem cell transplant with post-transplant cyclophosphamide. Receptors originate from a male patient between 25 and 39 years old who received an allogeneic stem cell transplant from an unrelated donor, was CMV-positive, and had acute and chronic GVHD. The graft donor may have given rise to some T cells.

This clone has at least ten counts. The chain combines TRBV11-3 with TRBJ1-2; D uncertain. This CDR3 is 13 amino acids long. Trimming took 0 bases from V and 4 from J, leaving 6 bases between them. Per the germline V gene, CDR1 is SGHNT and CDR2 is YENEEA. The CDR3 here is CASSLDTVYGYTF. The DNA of the CDR3 is TGTGCCAGCAGCTTAGATACAGTCTATGGCTACACCTTC.

This clone was recorded many times. The chain carries TRBV4-3 and TRBJ2-7; 13 bases map to TRBD2. The germline V gene encodes CDR1 LGHNA and CDR2 YSLEER. This CDR3 comprises 16 residues. J lost 2 bases, V lost 0 bases, and 1 base had no gene match. CDR3 in amino acids: CASSQDGTSGTYEQYF. Written as DNA, the CDR3 is TGCGCCAGCAGCCAAGATGGGACTAGCGGGACCTACGAGCAGTACTTC.

This clone was counted at least ten times. The chain uses TRBV4-1 and TRBJ1-1; D remains ambiguous. This CDR3 is 15 amino acids long. Trimming removed 0 bases at V and 2 bases at J, with 10 bases between. CDR1 is MGHRA and CDR2 is YSYEKL in the germline V gene. The CDR3, as DNA: TGCGCCAGCAGCCAAGAGGCAACAGCAAACACTGAAGCTTTCTTT. It yields the protein CASSQEATANTEAFF.

This clone has a count of ten or more. The J gene is TRBJ1-1, the V gene TRBV15; D perhaps matches TRBD1 (6 bases). The CDR3 spans 14 residues. V was pared by 4 bases and J by 0 bases, with 9 bases between. Per germline, CDR1 LNHNV and CDR2 YYDKDF (reference sequence). The CDR3, as DNA: TGTGCCACCAGCACCAACAGGGTGAACACTGAAGCTTTCTTT. Residues: CATSTNRVNTEAFF. Full variable domain (missing parts from reference TRBV15 and TRBJ1-1): DAMVIQNPRYQVTQFGKPVTLSCSQTLNHNVMYWYQQKSSQAPKLLFHYYDKDFNNEADTPDNFQSRRPNTSFCFLDIRSPGLGDTAMYLCATSTNRVNTEAFFGQGTRLTVV.

This clone has ten or more counts. The chain couples TRBV7-2 to TRBJ2-7; possible D gene TRBD1, 6 bases. Trimming took 1 base from V and 6 from J, leaving 13 bases between them. The V gene's germline CDR1 is SGHTA and CDR2 FQGNSA. The CDR3 totals 14 residues. CDR3 coding DNA: TGTGCCAGCAGCTTAGGGGGGCTCTCAGGCGAGCAGTACTTC. This gives the protein CASSLGGLSGEQYF.

This clone has ten or more counts. This chain uses TRBV12-5 with TRBJ2-1, with TRBD1 identical over 7 bases. The CDR3 has 13 residues. Germline lookup yields CDR1 LGHNT and CDR2 FRNRAP. V shed 6 bases and J 7 bases; nucleotides not matched to a gene: 6. DNA for the CDR3: TGTGCTAGTGGCCCTGACAGGGTAAATGAGCAGTTCTTC. Its translation: CASGPDRVNEQFF.

Relative to its sample, this clone is medium-sized. The chain has TRBV6-5 and TRBJ1-1; maybe TRBD1 (5 bases). This CDR3 region has 14 residues. Germline CDR1 is MNHEY and CDR2 is SVGAGI. Between the trimmed V and J ends, which lost 4 bases and 1 base, there was a span of 10 bases. The CDR3 reads CASSWSGWNTEAFF. As DNA, the CDR3 is TGTGCCAGCAGTTGGTCAGGGTGGAACACTGAAGCTTTCTTT.

This clone has a count of ten or more. The chain links TRBV6-6 to TRBJ2-7; 11 bases align to TRBD2. The V and J ends lost 0 bases and 1 base, in that order; junction bases with no gene match: 2. This CDR3 region has 16 residues. In germline, CDR1 is MNHNY, CDR2 SVGAGI (reference sequence). DNA for the CDR3: TGTGCCAGCAGTTACTCTACTAGCGGGAGTTCCTACGAGCAGTACTTC. Amino acids: CASSYSTSGSSYEQYF.

This clone was found many times. The CDR3 loop reads CASSEWASGGSQYF. CDR3 nucleotide sequence: TGCGCCAGCAGTGAGTGGGCTAGCGGGGGTTCGCAGTATTTT. The chain carries TRBV10-1 and TRBJ2-3, with 10 bases matching TRBD2. Germline V gene data show CDR1 as WNHNN and CDR2 as SYGVQD (reference sequence). Trimming took 1 base from V and 10 from J; bases not matched to a gene: 5. The CDR3 covers 14 residues.

This clone is judged medium-sized. The V call is TRBV10-3, the J call TRBJ1-4, with TRBD1 matching over 7 bases. V lost 6 bases to trimming and J lost 5 bases; unmatched junction nucleotides: 6. The CDR3 length is 14 residues. The V gene's germline CDR1 is ENHRY and CDR2 SYGVKD. CDR3 nucleotides: TGTGCCATCAGCGGGACAGCCCAGAATGAAAAACTGTTTTTT. It is translated as CAISGTAQNEKLFF.

This clone was counted many times. The chain couples TRBV7-2 to TRBJ2-1, with 11 positions matching TRBD1. This CDR3 has 15 amino acids. The ends lost 5 bases at V and 7 bases at J; junction bases unmatched: 7. The germline gives CDR1 SGHTA, CDR2 FQGNSA. The CDR3 DNA is TGTGCCAGCAGCCCTGGACAGGGGGCAGGTAATGAGCAGTTCTTC. This codes for CASSPGQGAGNEQFF.

Many counts were recorded for this clone. The chain couples TRBV19 to TRBJ2-5, with TRBD2 as a possible D gene (5 bases). V shed 4 bases and J shed 7 bases, with 22 bases lying between them. The CDR3 is 16 residues long. Per the germline V gene, CDR1 is LNHDA and CDR2 is SQIVND (reference sequence). CDR3 DNA sequence: TGTGCCAGTAGTACCGGGATCTCCCCCGGCCCTGGGACCCAGTACTTC. Its protein product is CASSTGISPGPGTQYF.

This clone was observed many times. The chain combines TRBV4-1 with TRBJ2-7, with 9 bases identical to TRBD1. This CDR3 contains 16 residues. Germline lookup yields CDR1 MGHRA and CDR2 YSYEKL. With V trimmed by 5 bases and J by 3 bases, 11 bases remained unmatched. The DNA for the CDR3 is TGCGCCAGCAGCGACGAGGGGACAGGGATTTACTACGAGCAGTACTTC. It translates to CASSDEGTGIYYEQYF.

This clone showed up many times. The CDR3 DNA reads as TGCGCCAGCAGCTTGAGCCTGGACGTGGGGGGTGAAGCTTTCTTT. Amino acids: CASSLSLDVGGEAFF. The chain employs TRBV5-1 and TRBJ1-1, with TRBD1 as a possible D gene (5 bases). CDR1 and CDR2 (germline): SGHRS, YFSETQ. The V gene lost 1 base and the J gene lost 7 bases, with 17 bases spanning the gap. The CDR3 is 15 residues long.

In this sample, this clone turned up many times. This chain's CDR3 is CAWSKQGEETQYF. DNA of the CDR3: TGTGCCTGGAGTAAACAGGGGGAAGAGACCCAGTACTTC. The rearrangement joins TRBV30 to TRBJ2-5; 8 positions agree with TRBD1. V was clipped by 2 bases and J by 3 bases; unmatched bases: 2. Germline CDR1 and CDR2: GTSNPN and SVGIG (reference sequence). The CDR3 has 13 residues.

This clone came up a few times. The sample carries other DNA sequences with the same CDR3. This chain joins TRBV9 and TRBJ2-1; 8 nucleotides line up with TRBD2. The CDR3 sequence is 16 residues long. Trimming took 3 bases from V and 7 from J; bases not matched to a gene: 12. Looked up from germline, CDR1 is SGDLS and CDR2 is YYNGEE. The CDR3, as DNA: TGTGCCAGCAGCGGGTTCCCGGGACTAGTTTATAATGAGCAGTTCTTC. Protein sequence: CASSGFPGLVYNEQFF.

This clone was observed many times. The chain has TRBV30 and TRBJ2-1; 13 positions agree with TRBD2. Trimming took 5 bases from V and 8 from J; bases not matched to a gene: 9. The CDR3 runs to 15 residues. Per the germline V gene, CDR1 is GTSNPN and CDR2 is SVGIG (reference sequence). CDR3 loop: CAWERTSGSQHEQFF. The CDR3 DNA reads as TGTGCCTGGGAGAGGACTAGCGGGAGCCAGCATGAGCAGTTCTTC.

In this sample, this clone turned up many times. The chain recombines TRBV4-2 with TRBJ2-1; 9 bases fit TRBD2. The CDR3 totals 16 residues. Germline CDR1 is LGHNA and CDR2 is YNFKEQ. The V and J ends lost 0 bases and 3 bases, in that order; junction bases with no gene match: 3. CDR3 amino acids: CASSQDLAGIYNEQFF. CDR3 in DNA: TGTGCCAGCAGCCAAGACCTAGCGGGGATCTACAATGAGCAGTTCTTC.

This clone is categorized as medium-sized. V is TRBV7-9 and J is TRBJ1-3, with 8 nucleotides matching TRBD1. With 1 base clipped from V and 5 bases from J, the junction kept 1 base outside the gene matches. The germline V gene encodes CDR1 SEHNR and CDR2 FQNEAQ (reference sequence). The CDR3 loop spans 14 amino acids. The CDR3 bases are TGTGCCAGCAGCTTAGGCAGGGGGCGAAACACCATATATTTT. This translates into CASSLGRGRNTIYF.

This clone was recorded at least ten times. The V call is TRBV27, the J call TRBJ1-1, with 8 nucleotides matching TRBD1. The germline V gene encodes CDR1 MNHEY and CDR2 SMNVEV (reference sequence). The CDR3 totals 14 residues. Trimming took 3 bases from V and 3 from J; bases not matched to a gene: 3. CDR3: CASSFTGGYTEAFF. As DNA, the CDR3 is TGTGCCAGCAGTTTCACAGGGGGATACACTGAAGCTTTCTTT.

By proportion, this clone is medium-sized (0.01 to 0.1%). The V and J genes are TRBV7-9 and TRBJ1-3; D possibly corresponds to TRBD1 (6 bases). Germline assignment: CDR1 SEHNR and CDR2 FQNEAQ (reference sequence). The CDR3 length is 13 residues. Trimming removed 7 bases from V and 4 bases from J, with 11 bases in between. The CDR3 DNA sequence: TGTGCCAGCAACCAGGGGCCAGGAAACACCATATATTTT. Protein product: CASNQGPGNTIYF.

This clone was observed at least ten times. This chain connects TRBV5-4 to TRBJ1-2, with D possibly matching TRBD1 (5 bases). The length of the CDR3 is 12 residues. Germline loops: CDR1 SGHNT, CDR2 YYREEE (reference sequence). The ends were cut back, 3 bases at V and 5 bases at J, with 8 bases in the middle. CDR3 protein: CASSSGGYGYTF. DNA for the CDR3: TGTGCCAGCAGCTCGGGGGGGTATGGCTACACCTTC.

In its sample, this clone was seen many times. The chain uses TRBV28 and TRBJ2-7; tentative D call: TRBD2 (6 bases). This CDR3 region has 15 residues. Germline V gene sequence: CDR1 MDHEN, CDR2 SYDVKM. Trimming shortened V by 3 bases and J by 0 bases, and 12 bases separated the two germline ends. This CDR3 reads CASSFRLASSYEQYF. Here the CDR3 DNA reads TGTGCCAGCAGTTTCCGGCTAGCGAGCTCCTACGAGCAGTACTTC.

This clone was seen repeatedly, ten times or more. DNA for the CDR3: TGTGCCAGCAGTTACCAGGGAGGAGGAAGTGGCTACACCTTC. This gives the protein CASSYQGGGSGYTF. J is TRBJ1-2 and V is TRBV6-5, with D possibly matching TRBD1 (5 bases). This CDR3 spans 14 amino acids. The V and J ends lost 2 bases and 7 bases respectively, with 14 bases between them. The germline V gene has CDR1 MNHEY and CDR2 SVGAGI.

This clone was seen ten or more times. The V call is TRBV29-1, the J call TRBJ1-1; the D gene is possibly TRBD1 (5 bases). The germline CDR1 and CDR2 sequences are SQVTM and ANQGSEA. CDR3 length equals 13 residues. Trimming removed 3 bases from V and 5 bases from J, with 13 bases in between. DNA of the CDR3: TGCAGCGTTGATATGGCAGGGTTGACTGAAGCTTTCTTT. This gives the protein CSVDMAGLTEAFF.

There are many counts of this clone. The chain carries TRBV29-1 and TRBJ2-1, with D uncertain. V lost 6 bases and J lost 5, with 8 bases in between. The CDR3 consists of 11 residues. CDR1 is SQVTM, CDR2 ANQGSEA, per germline. The CDR3 is CSVNRDNEQFF. The CDR3 DNA sequence: TGCAGCGTCAACCGGGACAATGAGCAGTTCTTC.

The chain combines TRBV28 with TRBJ1-5; D is possibly TRBD1 (6 bases). The CDR3 contains 17 residues. CDR1 is MDHEN and CDR2 is SYDVKM in the germline V gene. V was clipped by 6 bases and J by 2 bases, with 20 bases between them. This CDR3 is CASSLRSYRDGNQPQHF. CDR3 coding DNA: TGTGCCAGCAGCCTCCGTTCCTACAGGGATGGCAATCAGCCCCAGCATTTT.

Relative to its sample, this clone is medium-sized. This chain connects TRBV19 to TRBJ1-1, with 10 bases that match TRBD1. The CDR3 runs 15 residues. With V trimmed by 5 bases and J by 5 bases, 8 bases remained unmatched. The germline CDR1 and CDR2 sequences are LNHDA and SQIVND (reference sequence). CDR3 coding DNA: TGTGCCAGTAGTCTTGGACAGGGGGGTAGAACTGAAGCTTTCTTT. Protein: CASSLGQGGRTEAFF.

This clone was seen ten or more times. The rearrangement joins TRBV7-9 to TRBJ1-5; 10 nucleotides agree with TRBD1. V shed 0 bases and J 3 bases; nucleotides not matched to a gene: 5. The CDR3 sequence is 17 residues long. Germline V gene sequence: CDR1 SEHNR, CDR2 FQNEAQ (reference sequence). The CDR3 spells CASSLAGTGDPNQPQHF. The CDR3 DNA reads as TGTGCCAGCAGCTTAGCCGGGACAGGGGATCCCAATCAGCCCCAGCATTTT.

This clone has only a few counts. The V and J genes are TRBV7-2 and TRBJ2-2; 9 nucleotides line up with TRBD1. The V gene end was trimmed by 5 bases and the J gene end by 5 bases; junction bases not matched to a gene: 3. Germline lookup yields CDR1 SGHTA and CDR2 FQGNSA. The CDR3 runs to 14 residues. The CDR3 DNA sequence: TGTGCCAGCAGCCCGGGACAGGGAACCGGGGAGCTGTTTTTT. Residues: CASSPGQGTGELFF.

As concerns this clone: The junction departs from the called germline gene at one end, perhaps through a read error. Other DNA sequences in this sample translate to the same CDR3. The chain combines TRBV7-9 with TRBJ1-2, with 11 bases fitting TRBD1. Germline lookup yields CDR1 SEHNR and CDR2 FQNEAQ (reference sequence). The CDR3 consists of 14 residues. The CDR3 spells CASSLGQGAGGYTF. The CDR3 DNA sequence: TGTGCGAGCAGCCTCGGACAGGGGGCCGGTGGCTACACCTTC.